The clone carrying this T cell receptor (beta chain) was recorded a few times. What it binds is unknown. Germline V gene sequence: CDR1 SGHRS, CDR2 YFSETQ. The CDR3 consists of 14 residues. PBMCs were isolated at a quantity of at least 6 million per sample. This sample is part of a study of blood T cells in healthy people across ages. A second PCR, run for about 6 to 11 cycles, used a sample-barcoded 5' primer plus a J-beta primer mix. MiXCR, run by TCRdb on the 5' RACE reads, gives a single entry per CDR3 protein. The data hold approximately 730,000 distinct CDR3 sequences, with 40% to 65% observed a single time. Overall study results and limits: The CMV status of each donor remained undetermined, and this could have confounded shifts in expanded clonotypes. Long-lived donors had more naive CD4+ cells and higher diversity than aged donors. Roughly linear age-related decline in beta diversity appeared, significant by age roughly 40.

Sequences were obtained from blood. The clonotype was recovered from a man older than 75 in good health. The rearrangement joins TRBV5-1 to TRBJ2-5, with D possibly matching TRBD2 (5 bases). The J call may be in error: the DNA end matches TRBJ2-7 better. The CDR3 nucleotides are TGCGCCAGCCGCGGCGGGTGGGTTGGCTACGAGCAGTACTTC. Translation: CASRGGWVGYEQYF.